The TCR beta chain described here comes from a study of beta chain features in type 1 diabetes. Broader study findings: Equally in patients and controls, PCR might preferentially amplify shorter templates. Sampled from patients, naive, central memory and Treg TCRB repertoires appeared more similar than those sampled from healthy donors.

CD4+ naive, central memory, regulatory and stem cell-like memory subsets were isolated by sorting on CD45RO/CCR7/CD25/CD127/CD95/CD27. Only a few counts were recorded for this clone. What it binds is unknown. There are 11 residues in the CDR3. CDR1 and CDR2 from the germline V gene are MNHEY and SMNVEV (reference sequence). The germline V and J ends were trimmed by 6 bases and 4 bases, with 6 bases remaining between them. Reverse transcription of all isolated RNA meant that expressed TCRB transcripts were sequenced. Clones were read by immunoSEQ multiplex PCR, and TCRdb kept only the in-frame ones, dropping some. The table has more than 300,000 clones, approximately 16% seen once.

This TCR came from a woman aged 18-30 years in good health. This chain uses TRBV27 with TRBJ1-2; D gene uncertain. The sequenced sample was naive CD4+ T cells from blood. Here the CDR3 reads CASSPGYGYTF. CDR3 bases: TGTGCCAGCAGCCCCGGCTATGGCTACACCTTC.